This entry lists 16 T cell receptor beta chains sequenced from one sample in a study of OX40 agonist ivuxolimab in advanced cancers. Profiling relied on immunoSEQ multiplex PCR, and the TCRdb table lists in-frame clones only, not all of them. The sample contains about 21,000 clones, about 90% of which appear only once. The material sequenced was CD4+ or CD8+ T cells sorted from blood, taken in a trial of the OX40 agonist ivuxolimab. Receptor source: an adult with an advanced solid tumor such as melanoma, head and neck, liver or kidney cancer.

The chain employs TRBV5-6 and TRBJ2-1, with D unclear. This CDR3 region has 12 residues. With 2 bases removed from V and 6 bases from J, the gap between germline ends came to 6 bases. Looked up from germline, CDR1 is SGHDT and CDR2 is YYEEEE. CDR3 bases: TGTGCCAGCAGCTTAGTCCGCAATGAGCAGTTCTTC. It yields the protein CASSLVRNEQFF.

The rearrangement joins TRBV2 to TRBJ2-3, with 10 bases fitting TRBD1. This CDR3 contains 16 residues. Germline CDR1 SNHLY, CDR2 FYNNEI. The V segment lost 7 bases and the J segment 9 bases; nucleotides outside the gene matches: 16. The CDR3 loop reads CASNLNPGTGDRTQYF. CDR3 coding DNA: TGTGCCAGCAACCTGAATCCGGGGACAGGGGATCGCACGCAGTATTTT.

V is TRBV15 and J is TRBJ1-5; the D gene is possibly TRBD1 (5 bases). The length of the CDR3 is 15 residues. Germline lookup yields CDR1 LNHNV and CDR2 YYDKDF (reference sequence). The germline V and J ends were trimmed by 0 bases and 6 bases, with 12 bases remaining between them. The CDR3 DNA reads TGTGCCACCAGCAGAGATAAGGGGATGGGTCAGCCCCAGCATTTT. It specifies CATSRDKGMGQPQHF.

The rearrangement uses TRBV7-3 and TRBJ2-7; TRBD1 aligns across 8 bases. Germline trimming cut 5 bases from V and 0 bases from J; bases unmatched to any gene: 6. The CDR3 covers 15 residues. From germline, CDR1 is SGHTA and CDR2 FQGTGA. CDR3 sequence: CASSLDRGSSYEQYF. In nucleotides, the CDR3 is TGTGCCAGCAGCCTAGACAGGGGCAGCTCCTACGAGCAGTACTTC.

Only one count was recorded for this clone. The J gene is TRBJ1-1, the V gene TRBV19, with D possibly being TRBD1 (6 bases). Between the trimmed V and J ends, which lost 3 bases and 4 bases, there was a span of 9 bases. CDR1 and CDR2 from the germline V gene are LNHDA and SQIVND (reference sequence). The CDR3 runs to 13 residues. CDR3 in DNA: TGTGCCAGTAGTATCACAGGGATCACTGAAGCTTTCTTT. Its translation is CASSITGITEAFF.

This clone has just one count. The chain couples TRBV5-1 to TRBJ1-1; unclear D gene. The CDR3 is 12 amino acids. The germline V gene encodes CDR1 SGHRS and CDR2 YFSETQ. Trimming took 4 bases from V and 7 from J, leaving 11 bases between them. CDR3 DNA: TGCGCCAGCAGCGATAACGTCTTTGAAGCTTTCTTT. Translation gives CASSDNVFEAFF.

The genes are TRBV9 and TRBJ2-7; D uncertain. This CDR3 spans 12 amino acids. CDR1 is SGDLS and CDR2 is YYNGEE in the germline V gene. V was clipped by 4 bases and J by 7 bases, with 12 bases between them. This chain's CDR3 is CASSLGVGEQYF. CDR3 nucleotide sequence: TGTGCCAGCAGCTTGGGCGTGGGGGAGCAGTACTTC.

This rearrangement joins TRBV25-1 to TRBJ1-4, with D uncertain. Trimming stripped 6 bases from V and 0 bases from J, with 5 bases between. The length of the CDR3 is 13 residues. Per the germline V gene, CDR1 is MGHDK and CDR2 is SYGVNS. CDR3 loop: CASRQTTNEKLFF. CDR3 DNA sequence: TGTGCCAGCAGACAGACAACTAATGAAAAACTGTTTTTT.

This rearrangement joins TRBV14 to TRBJ2-4; 7 positions match TRBD2. The V gene's germline CDR1 is SGHDN and CDR2 FVKESK. The CDR3 length is 14 residues. V shed 4 bases, J shed 4 bases, and the junction held 4 bases outside the gene matches. CDR3 in amino acids: CASSPGLPKNIQYF. The CDR3 DNA reads TGTGCCAGCAGCCCGGGACTACCGAAAAACATTCAGTACTTC.

The rearrangement links TRBV11-2 to TRBJ2-5; D remains ambiguous. The V end lost 3 bases, the J end lost 4 bases, and 3 bases lay between the germline ends. The CDR3 spans 11 residues. CDR1 and CDR2 (germline): SGHAT, FQNNGV. The CDR3, as DNA: TGTGCCAGCAGCTTTCGAGAGACCCAGTACTTC. It is translated as CASSFRETQYF.

This chain connects TRBV29-1 to TRBJ2-1, with D unresolved. V was cut by 4 bases and J by 7 bases, with 11 bases left in between. The CDR3 has 12 residues. Germline lookup yields CDR1 SQVTM and CDR2 ANQGSEA. The CDR3 protein is CSVGVVANEQFF. In nucleotides, the CDR3 is TGCAGCGTTGGTGTGGTCGCGAATGAGCAGTTCTTC.

The chain links TRBV5-1 to TRBJ1-2; D perhaps matches TRBD1 (6 bases). Trimming left V 0 bases short and J 0 bases short, with 9 bases between. Per the germline V gene, CDR1 is SGHRS and CDR2 is YFSETQ. The length of the CDR3 is 15 residues. For the CDR3, the DNA is TGCGCCAGCAGCTTGGGTACAGGGACTAACTATGGCTACACCTTC. The encoded protein is CASSLGTGTNYGYTF.

The chain uses TRBV2 and TRBJ1-4, with D perhaps TRBD1 (6 bases). Germline V lookup: CDR1 SNHLY, CDR2 FYNNEI. Deletions cut 6 bases from V and 8 bases from J, with 19 bases between. The CDR3 is 15 amino acids. CDR3: CASRQGFLANEKLFF. For the CDR3, the DNA is TGTGCCAGCAGACAGGGCTTTTTAGCAAACGAAAAACTGTTTTTT. The full variable domain, with the rest looked up from reference TRBV2 and TRBJ1-4, is EPEVTQTPSHQVTQMGQEVILRCVPISNHLYFYWYRQILGQKVEFLVSFYNNEISEKSEIFDDQFSVERPDGSNFTLKIRSTKLEDSAMYFCASRQGFLANEKLFFGSGTQLSVL.

The V call is TRBV5-4, the J call TRBJ1-2, with 7 bases aligning to TRBD1. The germline V gene has CDR1 SGHNT and CDR2 YYREEE (reference sequence). V gave up 3 bases and J gave up 12 bases; unmatched junction bases: 5. There are 11 residues in the CDR3. This CDR3 is CASSSPQGHTF. The CDR3 coding sequence is TGTGCCAGCAGCTCGCCACAGGGGCACACCTTC.

The chain combines TRBV5-6 with TRBJ1-1; no reliable D call. V shed 0 bases and J shed 1 base, with 4 bases lying between them. The germline V gene has CDR1 SGHDT and CDR2 YYEEEE. The CDR3 consists of 13 residues. This chain's CDR3 is CASSLAANTEAFF. The CDR3 DNA is TGTGCCAGCAGCTTGGCGGCGAACACTGAAGCTTTCTTT.

V usage is TRBV4-2 and J usage is TRBJ1-1; D not certain. The CDR3 contains 13 residues. The ends were cut back, 5 bases at V and 7 bases at J, with 14 bases in the middle. Germline V gene data show CDR1 as LGHNA and CDR2 as YNFKEQ. Here the CDR3 reads CASSLNSFDEAFF. In DNA, the CDR3 is TGTGCCAGCAGCTTGAACAGCTTCGATGAAGCTTTCTTT.